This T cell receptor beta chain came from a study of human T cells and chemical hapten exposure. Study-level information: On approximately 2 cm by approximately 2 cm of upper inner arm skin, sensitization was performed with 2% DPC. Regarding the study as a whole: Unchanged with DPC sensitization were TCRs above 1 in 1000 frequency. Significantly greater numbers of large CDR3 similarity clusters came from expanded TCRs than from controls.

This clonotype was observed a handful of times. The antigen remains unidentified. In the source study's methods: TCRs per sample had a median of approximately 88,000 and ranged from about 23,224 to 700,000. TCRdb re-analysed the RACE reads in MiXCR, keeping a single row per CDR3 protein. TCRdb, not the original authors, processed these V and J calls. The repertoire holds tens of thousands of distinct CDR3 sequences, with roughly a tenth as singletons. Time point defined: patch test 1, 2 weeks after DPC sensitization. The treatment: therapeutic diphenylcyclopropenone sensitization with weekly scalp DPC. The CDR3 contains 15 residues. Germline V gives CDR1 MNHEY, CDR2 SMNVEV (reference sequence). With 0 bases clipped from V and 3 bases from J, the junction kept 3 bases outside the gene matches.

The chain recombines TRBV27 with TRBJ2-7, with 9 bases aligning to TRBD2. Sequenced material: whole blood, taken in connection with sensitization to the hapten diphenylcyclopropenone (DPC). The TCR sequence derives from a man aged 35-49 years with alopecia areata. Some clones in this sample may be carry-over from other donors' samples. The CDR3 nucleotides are TGTGCCAGCAGTTTATCCCTAGCGGGAAACTACGAGCAGTACTTC. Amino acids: CASSLSLAGNYEQYF.